A selection of T cell receptor beta chains follows, all from one sample in a study of T-cell reconstitution after alpha-beta-depleted transplantation in children. Using its own MiXCR run on the PCR reads, TCRdb lists one record per CDR3 protein. The sample contains approximately 200,000 distinct CDR3 sequences, roughly 15% of which appear only once. This sample comprised PBMCs from the stem cell graft donor, obtained from the stem cell graft. These TCRs come from a human donor who donated a stem cell graft to a child with acute lymphoblastic leukemia. CDR3s include the opening cysteine and the closing phenylalanine or tryptophan. The order of the fields is V gene, clone size, J gene, D gene, CDR3 protein, CDR3 DNA. D genes are given only for firm matches. Clone size is given for some rows only: seen once, a few or many times, or a class if the clone is expanded.

v_gene: TRBV20-1; abundance: -; j_gene: TRBJ2-3; d_gene: -; CDR3aa: CSASLRAGPDTQYF; CDR3nt: TGCAGTGCTAGTCTACGAGCAGGGCCCGATACGCAGTATTTT
v_gene: TRBV20-1; abundance: many; j_gene: TRBJ2-3; d_gene: TRBD2; CDR3aa: CSAETTRTSGKSDTQYF; CDR3nt: TGCAGTGCCGAAACAACGAGGACTAGCGGGAAATCGGATACGCAGTATTTT
v_gene: TRBV5-4; abundance: many; j_gene: TRBJ2-3; d_gene: -; CDR3aa: CASSFPPGHTQYF; CDR3nt: TGTGCCAGCAGCTTCCCCCCAGGCCATACGCAGTATTTT
v_gene: TRBV6-5; abundance: many; j_gene: TRBJ2-5; d_gene: -; CDR3aa: CASKEQETQYF; CDR3nt: TGTGCCAGCAAGGAACAAGAGACCCAGTACTTC
v_gene: TRBV7-9; abundance: many; j_gene: TRBJ2-7; d_gene: TRBD1; CDR3aa: CASSQGQGRSSYEQYF; CDR3nt: TGTGCCAGCAGCCAAGGACAGGGGCGAAGCTCCTACGAGCAGTACTTC
v_gene: TRBV7-8; abundance: many; j_gene: TRBJ1-5; d_gene: -; CDR3aa: CASSSGSNQPQHF; CDR3nt: TGTGCCAGCAGCTCCGGGAGCAATCAGCCCCAGCATTTT
v_gene: TRBV6-1; abundance: -; j_gene: TRBJ1-2; d_gene: -; CDR3aa: CASSRLDTRNYGYTF; CDR3nt: TGTGCCAGCAGTCGCCTTGATACGCGTAACTATGGCTACACCTTC
v_gene: TRBV12-3/TRBV12-4; abundance: many; j_gene: TRBJ1-6; d_gene: TRBD1; CDR3aa: CASSPRTGENSPLHF; CDR3nt: TGTGCCAGCAGTCCACGGACAGGGGAAAATTCACCCCTCCACTTT
v_gene: TRBV12-3/TRBV12-4; abundance: -; j_gene: TRBJ2-7; d_gene: -; CDR3aa: CASSPGGPGSSYEQYF; CDR3nt: TGTGCCAGCAGTCCCGGGGGTCCAGGGAGCTCCTACGAGCAGTACTTC
v_gene: TRBV12-3/TRBV12-4; abundance: many; j_gene: TRBJ2-3; d_gene: -; CDR3aa: CASSFTGHTDTQYF; CDR3nt: TGTGCCAGCAGTTTTACAGGTCACACAGATACGCAGTATTTT
v_gene: TRBV5-1; abundance: few; j_gene: TRBJ2-1; d_gene: -; CDR3aa: CASSLGDYEQFF; CDR3nt: TGCGCCAGCAGCTTGGGGGACTATGAGCAGTTCTTC
v_gene: TRBV3-1; abundance: few; j_gene: TRBJ2-3; d_gene: -; CDR3aa: CASSQEHGRRPSTDTQYF; CDR3nt: TGTGCCAGCAGCCAAGAACACGGGCGGAGACCTAGCACAGATACGCAGTATTTT
v_gene: TRBV11-3; abundance: -; j_gene: TRBJ1-1; d_gene: -; CDR3aa: CASSFGRESTEAFF; CDR3nt: TGTGCCAGCAGCTTTGGGAGGGAAAGCACTGAAGCTTTCTTT
v_gene: TRBV20-1; abundance: many; j_gene: TRBJ2-7; d_gene: -; CDR3aa: CSARDWDLKSSYEQYF; CDR3nt: TGCAGTGCTAGAGATTGGGACCTAAAGAGCTCCTACGAGCAGTACTTC
v_gene: TRBV4-2; abundance: many; j_gene: TRBJ2-1; d_gene: TRBD2; CDR3aa: CASSQDGLAGYNEQFF; CDR3nt: TGTGCCAGCAGCCAAGATGGACTAGCGGGTTACAATGAGCAGTTCTTC
v_gene: TRBV29-1; abundance: -; j_gene: TRBJ1-1; d_gene: -; CDR3aa: CSVVLSGKGWRAEAFF; CDR3nt: TGCAGCGTTGTGTTATCGGGGAAGGGGTGGCGTGCTGAAGCTTTCTTT
v_gene: TRBV3-1; abundance: -; j_gene: TRBJ1-5; d_gene: -; CDR3aa: CASSHRTGQPQHF; CDR3nt: TGTGCCAGCAGCCACCGGACCGGTCAGCCCCAGCATTTT
v_gene: TRBV24-1; abundance: many; j_gene: TRBJ2-3; d_gene: -; CDR3aa: CATSDLRQTSTDTQYF; CDR3nt: TGTGCCACCAGTGATTTGCGCCAGACTAGCACAGATACGCAGTATTTT
v_gene: TRBV5-6; abundance: many; j_gene: TRBJ2-1; d_gene: TRBD2; CDR3aa: CASSPGLRSGRYNEQFF; CDR3nt: TGTGCCAGCAGCCCGGGACTAAGAAGCGGGAGGTATAATGAGCAGTTCTTC
v_gene: TRBV20-1; abundance: -; j_gene: TRBJ2-7; d_gene: TRBD2; CDR3aa: CSASKASGRVRGYEQYF; CDR3nt: TGCAGTGCTAGCAAAGCTAGCGGGAGGGTCAGAGGGTACGAGCAGTACTTC
v_gene: TRBV7-2; abundance: many; j_gene: TRBJ2-1; d_gene: -; CDR3aa: CASSLDLGNEQFF; CDR3nt: TGTGCCAGCAGCTTAGACCTGGGCAATGAGCAGTTCTTC
v_gene: TRBV7-7; abundance: many; j_gene: TRBJ2-2; d_gene: -; CDR3aa: CASSLQGPHTGELFF; CDR3nt: TGTGCCAGCAGCCTACAGGGACCTCACACCGGGGAGCTGTTTTTT
v_gene: TRBV27; abundance: many; j_gene: TRBJ2-2; d_gene: -; CDR3aa: CASSLKAEPNTGELFF; CDR3nt: TGTGCCAGCAGTTTAAAAGCGGAGCCAAACACCGGGGAGCTGTTTTTT
v_gene: TRBV29-1; abundance: -; j_gene: TRBJ2-7; d_gene: -; CDR3aa: CSVEDPRSHPEQYF; CDR3nt: TGCAGCGTTGAAGATCCCAGATCTCATCCCGAGCAGTACTTC
v_gene: TRBV5-5; abundance: many; j_gene: TRBJ2-2; d_gene: TRBD1; CDR3aa: CASSFIRTGRSGELFF; CDR3nt: TGTGCCAGCAGCTTTATTCGGACAGGGAGATCCGGGGAGCTGTTTTTT
v_gene: TRBV7-7; abundance: -; j_gene: TRBJ2-5; d_gene: TRBD1; CDR3aa: CASSLADREGETQYF; CDR3nt: TGTGCTAGCAGCTTAGCCGACAGGGAAGGAGAGACCCAGTACTTC
v_gene: TRBV2; abundance: -; j_gene: TRBJ2-5; d_gene: -; CDR3aa: CASSRDTLETQYF; CDR3nt: TGTGCCAGCAGCCGGGACACCTTGGAGACCCAGTACTTC
v_gene: TRBV4-2; abundance: many; j_gene: TRBJ2-7; d_gene: TRBD2; CDR3aa: CASSQDDSGRYEQYF; CDR3nt: TGTGCCAGCAGCCAAGATGACAGCGGGAGATACGAGCAGTACTTC
v_gene: TRBV3-1; abundance: -; j_gene: TRBJ2-1; d_gene: TRBD2; CDR3aa: CASSQDGVAGAYEQFF; CDR3nt: TGTGCCAGCAGCCAAGATGGGGTAGCGGGAGCCTATGAGCAGTTCTTC
v_gene: TRBV12-3/TRBV12-4; abundance: many; j_gene: TRBJ1-2; d_gene: TRBD1; CDR3aa: CASSSTGVGYTF; CDR3nt: TGTGCCAGCAGTTCAACAGGGGTTGGCTACACCTTC
v_gene: TRBV12-3/TRBV12-4; abundance: many; j_gene: TRBJ2-7; d_gene: -; CDR3aa: CASSAGVGEQYF; CDR3nt: TGTGCCAGCAGCGCCGGCGTAGGCGAGCAGTACTTC
v_gene: TRBV20-1; abundance: -; j_gene: TRBJ1-2; d_gene: -; CDR3aa: CSARDLGADGYTF; CDR3nt: TGCAGTGCTAGAGATCTGGGGGCGGATGGCTACACCTTC
v_gene: TRBV5-1; abundance: -; j_gene: TRBJ2-7; d_gene: -; CDR3aa: CASSYTGSTINEQYF; CDR3nt: TGCGCCAGCAGCTATACAGGGTCCACTATCAACGAGCAGTACTTC
v_gene: TRBV29-1; abundance: many; j_gene: TRBJ2-2; d_gene: -; CDR3aa: CSVVLGDTGELFF; CDR3nt: TGCAGCGTGGTACTAGGGGACACCGGGGAGCTGTTTTTT
v_gene: TRBV5-6; abundance: -; j_gene: TRBJ2-5; d_gene: -; CDR3aa: CASSRGTARQETQYF; CDR3nt: TGTGCCAGCAGCCGGGGGACAGCGCGACAAGAGACCCAGTACTTC
v_gene: TRBV5-5; abundance: few; j_gene: TRBJ1-6; d_gene: -; CDR3aa: CASRSGLTDSPLHF; CDR3nt: TGTGCCAGCAGATCGGGTTTGACCGATTCACCCCTCCACTTT
v_gene: TRBV5-1; abundance: many; j_gene: TRBJ2-1; d_gene: TRBD2; CDR3aa: CASSLRASGRVYNEQFF; CDR3nt: TGCGCCAGCAGCTTGAGAGCTAGCGGGAGGGTCTACAATGAGCAGTTCTTC
v_gene: TRBV5-4; abundance: many; j_gene: TRBJ1-3; d_gene: -; CDR3aa: CASRRQAGNTIYF; CDR3nt: TGTGCCAGCAGGCGACAGGCGGGAAACACCATATATTTT
v_gene: TRBV5-1; abundance: -; j_gene: TRBJ2-4; d_gene: -; CDR3aa: CASSSTLTGTLLADKNIQYF; CDR3nt: TGCGCCAGCAGCTCGACTCTGACAGGGACCCTACTAGCGGATAAAAACATTCAGTACTTC
v_gene: TRBV5-1; abundance: many; j_gene: TRBJ2-1; d_gene: TRBD2; CDR3aa: CASRPGRDEQFF; CDR3nt: TGCGCCAGCAGGCCTGGGAGGGATGAGCAGTTCTTC
v_gene: TRBV5-6; abundance: many; j_gene: TRBJ2-1; d_gene: -; CDR3aa: CASSLEGGGEQFF; CDR3nt: TGTGCCAGCAGCTTGGAAGGGGGGGGTGAGCAGTTCTTC
v_gene: TRBV28; abundance: many; j_gene: TRBJ2-1; d_gene: TRBD1; CDR3aa: CASKTGTGGAYNEQFF; CDR3nt: TGTGCCAGCAAGACCGGGACAGGGGGCGCCTACAATGAGCAGTTCTTC
v_gene: TRBV5-1; abundance: many; j_gene: TRBJ2-3; d_gene: -; CDR3aa: CASSSREGTDTQYF; CDR3nt: TGCGCCAGCAGCAGCAGGGAGGGCACAGATACGCAGTATTTT
v_gene: TRBV12-3/TRBV12-4; abundance: -; j_gene: TRBJ2-2; d_gene: -; CDR3aa: CASSWQPTGELFF; CDR3nt: TGTGCCAGCAGTTGGCAGCCCACCGGGGAGCTGTTTTTT
v_gene: TRBV2; abundance: -; j_gene: TRBJ2-2; d_gene: TRBD2; CDR3aa: CAICLPLRLAPNTGELFF; CDR3nt: TGTGCCATCTGTTTACCCCTCAGACTAGCACCGAACACCGGGGAGCTGTTTTTT
v_gene: TRBV29-1; abundance: -; j_gene: TRBJ2-2; d_gene: TRBD1; CDR3aa: CSVHRQGFAGELIF; CDR3nt: TGCAGCGTTCACCGACAGGGTTTCGCCGGGGAGCTGATTTTT
v_gene: TRBV19; abundance: -; j_gene: TRBJ2-3; d_gene: TRBD2; CDR3aa: CASGLAYTDTQYF; CDR3nt: TGTGCCAGCGGACTAGCTTACACAGATACGCAGTATTTT
v_gene: TRBV7-2; abundance: -; j_gene: TRBJ2-7; d_gene: TRBD2; CDR3aa: CASSSGTKLWEQYF; CDR3nt: TGTGCCAGCAGCTCTGGGACTAAGCTATGGGAGCAGTACTTC
v_gene: TRBV5-1; abundance: many; j_gene: TRBJ2-5; d_gene: TRBD2; CDR3aa: CASRGSGGRAEETQYF; CDR3nt: TGCGCCAGCAGAGGGAGTGGCGGGAGAGCGGAAGAGACCCAGTACTTC
v_gene: TRBV11-1; abundance: few; j_gene: TRBJ2-6; d_gene: TRBD1; CDR3aa: CASSYITGQGESGANVLTF; CDR3nt: TGTGCCAGCAGCTACATCACGGGACAGGGAGAATCTGGGGCCAACGTCCTGACTTTC
v_gene: TRBV4-1; abundance: many; j_gene: TRBJ2-7; d_gene: TRBD1; CDR3aa: CASSRGQGPYEQYF; CDR3nt: TGCGCCAGCAGCCGTGGACAGGGACCCTACGAGCAGTACTTC
v_gene: TRBV7-9; abundance: many; j_gene: TRBJ1-1; d_gene: -; CDR3aa: CASSLVGAQAFF; CDR3nt: TGTGCCAGCAGCTTAGTGGGGGCGCAGGCTTTCTTT
v_gene: TRBV29-1; abundance: many; j_gene: TRBJ2-7; d_gene: TRBD1; CDR3aa: CSVIRDRDYEQYF; CDR3nt: TGCAGCGTTATCCGGGACAGGGACTACGAGCAGTACTTC